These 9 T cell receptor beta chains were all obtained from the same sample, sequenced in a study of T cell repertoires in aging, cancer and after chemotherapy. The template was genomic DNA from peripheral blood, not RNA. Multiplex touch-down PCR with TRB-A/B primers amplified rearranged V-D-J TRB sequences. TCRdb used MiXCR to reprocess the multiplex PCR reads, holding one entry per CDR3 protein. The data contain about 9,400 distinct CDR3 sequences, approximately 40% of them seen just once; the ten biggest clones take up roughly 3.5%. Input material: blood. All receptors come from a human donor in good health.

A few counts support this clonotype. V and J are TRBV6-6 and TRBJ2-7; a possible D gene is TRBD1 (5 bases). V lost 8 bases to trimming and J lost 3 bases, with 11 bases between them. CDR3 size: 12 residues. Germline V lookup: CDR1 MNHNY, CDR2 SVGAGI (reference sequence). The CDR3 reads CASWQGIYEQYF. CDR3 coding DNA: TGTGCCAGCTGGCAGGGAATCTACGAGCAGTACTTC.

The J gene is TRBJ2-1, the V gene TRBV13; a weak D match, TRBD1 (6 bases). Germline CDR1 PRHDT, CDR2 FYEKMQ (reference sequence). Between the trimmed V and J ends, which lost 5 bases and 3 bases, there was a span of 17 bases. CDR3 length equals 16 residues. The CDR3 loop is CASSAVGAGVYNEQFF. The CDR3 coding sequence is TGTGCCAGCAGCGCTGTGGGGGCAGGGGTCTACAATGAGCAGTTCTTC.

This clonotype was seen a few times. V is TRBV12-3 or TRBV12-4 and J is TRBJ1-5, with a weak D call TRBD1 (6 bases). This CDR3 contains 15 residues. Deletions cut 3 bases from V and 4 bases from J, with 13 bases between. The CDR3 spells CASSLGTPTNQPQHF. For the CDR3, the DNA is TGTGCCAGCAGTTTGGGGACACCAACGAATCAGCCCCAGCATTTT.

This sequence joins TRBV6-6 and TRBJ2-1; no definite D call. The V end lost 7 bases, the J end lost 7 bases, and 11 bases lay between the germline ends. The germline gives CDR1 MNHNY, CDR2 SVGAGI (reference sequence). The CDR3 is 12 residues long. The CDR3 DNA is TGTGCCAGCATGATGGGCCGGAATGAGCAGTTCTTC. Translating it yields CASMMGRNEQFF.

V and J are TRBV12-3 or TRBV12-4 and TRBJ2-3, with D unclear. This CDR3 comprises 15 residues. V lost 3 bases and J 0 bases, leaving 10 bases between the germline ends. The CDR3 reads CASSLLGSSTDTQYF. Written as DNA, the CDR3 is TGTGCCAGCAGTTTGTTGGGGTCTAGCACAGATACGCAGTATTTT.

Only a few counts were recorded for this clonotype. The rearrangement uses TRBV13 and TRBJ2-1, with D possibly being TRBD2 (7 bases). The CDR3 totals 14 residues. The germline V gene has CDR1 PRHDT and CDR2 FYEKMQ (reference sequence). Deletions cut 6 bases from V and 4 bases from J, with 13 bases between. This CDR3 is CASRRGGGYNEQFF. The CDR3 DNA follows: TGTGCCAGCAGAAGGGGGGGGGGTTACAATGAGCAGTTCTTC.

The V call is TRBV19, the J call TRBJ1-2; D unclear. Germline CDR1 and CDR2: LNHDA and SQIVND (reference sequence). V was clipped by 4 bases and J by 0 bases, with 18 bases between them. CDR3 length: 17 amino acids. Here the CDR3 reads CASSTSHLLPPNYGYTF. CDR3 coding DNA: TGTGCCAGTAGTACAAGTCACCTCCTCCCCCCTAACTATGGCTACACCTTC.

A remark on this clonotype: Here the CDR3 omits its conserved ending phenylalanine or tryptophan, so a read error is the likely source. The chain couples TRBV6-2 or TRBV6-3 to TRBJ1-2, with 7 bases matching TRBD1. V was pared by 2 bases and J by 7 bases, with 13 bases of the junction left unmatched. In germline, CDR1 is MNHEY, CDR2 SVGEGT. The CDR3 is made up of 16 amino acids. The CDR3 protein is CASSYPRQGISGGYTY. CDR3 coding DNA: TGTGCCAGCAGTTACCCACGACAGGGAATCTCGGGTGGCTACACCTAC.

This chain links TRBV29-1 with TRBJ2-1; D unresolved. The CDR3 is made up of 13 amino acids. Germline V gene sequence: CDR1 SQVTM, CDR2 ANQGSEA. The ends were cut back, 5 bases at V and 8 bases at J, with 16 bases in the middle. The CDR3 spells CSVHNLYKDEQFF. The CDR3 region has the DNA TGCAGCGTTCACAATCTATATAAGGATGAGCAGTTCTTC.